The rows below give T cell receptor beta chains drawn from one sample of a study of blood T cells in healthy people across ages. TCRdb recomputed calls from the 5' RACE reads with MiXCR, one row per CDR3 protein. The sample holds roughly 700,000 distinct CDR3 sequences; about 32% are singletons and the top ten take roughly 15%. The specimen was blood. Receptor source: a woman older than 75 in good health. Both conserved end residues are part of each CDR3. A D gene is named only where the DNA matches it firmly. Size values are once, few and many counts, or a class for expanded clones, and some rows have none.

D gene: -
V gene: TRBV7-2
clone size: many
J gene: TRBJ1-2
CDR3 length: 14
CDR3 protein: CASSPPRTDYGYTF
CDR3 DNA: TGTGCCAGCAGCCCCCCCCGGACAGACTATGGCTACACCTTC

D gene: -
V gene: TRBV6-1
clone size: -
J gene: TRBJ1-5
CDR3 length: 13
CDR3 protein: CASSVRWAVAQHF
CDR3 DNA: TGTGCCAGCAGTGTCCGGTGGGCAGTGGCTCAGCATTTT

D gene: TRBD2
V gene: TRBV7-8
clone size: many
J gene: TRBJ2-1
CDR3 length: 14
CDR3 protein: CASSSGLAGGEQFF
CDR3 DNA: TGTGCCAGCAGCTCCGGACTAGCGGGGGGTGAGCAGTTCTTC

D gene: -
V gene: TRBV20-1
clone size: -
J gene: TRBJ1-6
CDR3 length: 15
CDR3 protein: CSARDGQRNNSPLHF
CDR3 DNA: TGCAGTGCTAGGGACGGACAGCGAAACAATTCACCCCTCCACTTT

D gene: TRBD2
V gene: TRBV20-1
clone size: many
J gene: TRBJ2-1
CDR3 length: 13
CDR3 protein: CSAPSGGYNEQFF
CDR3 DNA: TGCAGTGCACCCAGCGGGGGGTACAATGAGCAGTTCTTC

D gene: TRBD1
V gene: TRBV5-5
clone size: -
J gene: TRBJ2-2
CDR3 length: 16
CDR3 protein: CASSLTGTGVTGELFF
CDR3 DNA: TGTGCCAGCAGCCTGACCGGGACAGGGGTCACCGGGGAGCTGTTTTTT

D gene: -
V gene: TRBV7-2
clone size: many
J gene: TRBJ2-7
CDR3 length: 13
CDR3 protein: CASSLDSGTLVYF
CDR3 DNA: TGTGCCAGCAGCTTAGACTCCGGGACGTTAGTCTACTTC

D gene: TRBD2
V gene: TRBV29-1
clone size: -
J gene: TRBJ2-1
CDR3 length: 14
CDR3 protein: CSVARSGNVDEQFF
CDR3 DNA: TGCAGCGTCGCACGTAGCGGGAATGTTGATGAGCAGTTCTTC

D gene: TRBD1
V gene: TRBV6-1
clone size: few
J gene: TRBJ1-1
CDR3 length: 13
CDR3 protein: CASSRGLTSEAFF
CDR3 DNA: TGTGCCAGCAGCAGGGGGCTTACATCTGAAGCTTTCTTT

D gene: TRBD2
V gene: TRBV7-8
clone size: many
J gene: TRBJ2-1
CDR3 length: 16
CDR3 protein: CASSLGRLAGGYEQFF
CDR3 DNA: TGTGCCAGCAGCCTAGGACGGCTAGCGGGGGGGTATGAGCAGTTCTTC

D gene: -
V gene: TRBV12-3/TRBV12-4
clone size: -
J gene: TRBJ1-4
CDR3 length: 13
CDR3 protein: CASRAGSPVELFF
CDR3 DNA: TGTGCCAGCAGGGCCGGGTCTCCGGTGGAACTGTTTTTT

D gene: TRBD1
V gene: TRBV7-8
clone size: -
J gene: TRBJ2-7
CDR3 length: 15
CDR3 protein: CASSRDRGQYNEQYF
CDR3 DNA: TGTGCCAGCAGCCGAGACAGGGGGCAATACAATGAGCAGTACTTC

D gene: -
V gene: TRBV7-7
clone size: -
J gene: TRBJ2-5
CDR3 length: 15
CDR3 protein: CASSSEGGGRETQYF
CDR3 DNA: TGTGCTAGCAGCTCAGAAGGGGGGGGGCGAGAGACCCAGTACTTC

D gene: -
V gene: TRBV10-3
clone size: -
J gene: TRBJ1-1
CDR3 length: 15
CDR3 protein: CAISESGSMNTEAFF
CDR3 DNA: TGTGCCATCAGTGAGTCGGGTAGCATGAACACTGAAGCTTTCTTT

D gene: TRBD1
V gene: TRBV14
clone size: -
J gene: TRBJ2-7
CDR3 length: 15
CDR3 protein: CASSQNRGMRSEQYF
CDR3 DNA: TGTGCCAGCAGCCAAAACAGGGGAATGCGGAGCGAGCAGTACTTC

D gene: TRBD2
V gene: TRBV5-4
clone size: many
J gene: TRBJ2-1
CDR3 length: 16
CDR3 protein: CASSLLAGPSYNEQFF
CDR3 DNA: TGTGCCAGCAGCTTGCTAGCGGGTCCGTCCTACAATGAGCAGTTCTTC

D gene: -
V gene: TRBV20-1
clone size: -
J gene: TRBJ1-5
CDR3 length: 14
CDR3 protein: CSAATGPSNQPQHF
CDR3 DNA: TGCAGTGCTGCTACCGGGCCTAGCAATCAGCCCCAGCATTTT

D gene: TRBD1
V gene: TRBV5-1
clone size: many
J gene: TRBJ1-6
CDR3 length: 15
CDR3 protein: CASSHTGGSGSPLHF
CDR3 DNA: TGCGCCAGCAGCCATACAGGGGGCTCAGGTTCACCCCTCCACTTT

D gene: TRBD1
V gene: TRBV29-1
clone size: many
J gene: TRBJ1-1
CDR3 length: 14
CDR3 protein: CSVSRTGGTTEAFF
CDR3 DNA: TGCAGCGTGTCCCGGACAGGGGGGACCACTGAAGCTTTCTTT

D gene: -
V gene: TRBV19
clone size: -
J gene: TRBJ1-2
CDR3 length: 15
CDR3 protein: CASSRDGSPNYGYTF
CDR3 DNA: TGTGCCAGTAGTCGTGACGGCAGTCCTAACTATGGCTACACCTTC

D gene: TRBD2
V gene: TRBV7-2
clone size: many
J gene: TRBJ2-7
CDR3 length: 13
CDR3 protein: CASSQRGWYEQYF
CDR3 DNA: TGTGCCAGCAGCCAGCGGGGGTGGTACGAGCAGTACTTC

D gene: TRBD2
V gene: TRBV27
clone size: many
J gene: TRBJ2-1
CDR3 length: 16
CDR3 protein: CASSYGGGAAYNEQFF
CDR3 DNA: TGTGCCAGCAGTTATGGCGGGGGGGCCGCCTACAATGAGCAGTTCTTC

D gene: -
V gene: TRBV5-1
clone size: many
J gene: TRBJ2-2
CDR3 length: 13
CDR3 protein: CASSLISYGELFF
CDR3 DNA: TGCGCCAGCAGCTTGATATCCTACGGGGAGCTGTTTTTT

D gene: -
V gene: TRBV29-1
clone size: many
J gene: TRBJ2-7
CDR3 length: 14
CDR3 protein: CSVTLRTSVYEQYF
CDR3 DNA: TGCAGCGTGACCCTACGTACTTCTGTCTACGAGCAGTACTTC

D gene: -
V gene: TRBV4-2
clone size: many
J gene: TRBJ2-3
CDR3 length: 17
CDR3 protein: CASSQEGASPGEDTQYF
CDR3 DNA: TGTGCCAGCAGCCAGGAGGGGGCCTCCCCGGGGGAAGATACGCAGTATTTT

D gene: TRBD1
V gene: TRBV24-1
clone size: few
J gene: TRBJ2-3
CDR3 length: 13
CDR3 protein: CATGGQGTDTQYF
CDR3 DNA: TGTGCCACTGGGGGACAGGGCACAGATACGCAGTATTTT

D gene: -
V gene: TRBV6-5
clone size: -
J gene: TRBJ1-2
CDR3 length: 16
CDR3 protein: CASSYSGGRANYGYTF
CDR3 DNA: TGTGCCAGCAGTTACTCAGGCGGCAGAGCTAACTATGGCTACACCTTC

D gene: -
V gene: TRBV11-2
clone size: few
J gene: TRBJ1-1
CDR3 length: 14
CDR3 protein: CASRGAGVNTEAFF
CDR3 DNA: TGTGCCAGCAGGGGGGCAGGTGTTAACACTGAAGCTTTCTTT

D gene: -
V gene: TRBV28
clone size: -
J gene: TRBJ2-1
CDR3 length: 12
CDR3 protein: CASSPPHNEQFF
CDR3 DNA: TGTGCCAGCAGTCCCCCTCACAATGAGCAGTTCTTC

D gene: -
V gene: TRBV6-5
clone size: -
J gene: TRBJ1-2
CDR3 length: 14
CDR3 protein: CASSSSGRQIGYTF
CDR3 DNA: TGTGCCAGCAGTTCCTCAGGCCGGCAAATTGGCTACACCTTC

D gene: -
V gene: TRBV28
clone size: many
J gene: TRBJ2-7
CDR3 length: 14
CDR3 protein: CASSFLRGSYEQYF
CDR3 DNA: TGTGCCAGCAGTTTCTTGAGGGGCTCCTACGAGCAGTACTTC

D gene: TRBD2
V gene: TRBV7-2
clone size: many
J gene: TRBJ2-6
CDR3 length: 20
CDR3 protein: CASSLAASGGLISGANVLTF
CDR3 DNA: TGTGCCAGCAGCTTAGCTGCCTCGGGGGGGTTAATCTCTGGGGCCAACGTCCTGACTTTC

D gene: -
V gene: TRBV6-2/TRBV6-3
clone size: -
J gene: TRBJ2-3
CDR3 length: 13
CDR3 protein: CASSLDFWDTQYF
CDR3 DNA: TGTGCCAGCAGTTTGGATTTTTGGGATACGCAGTATTTT

D gene: -
V gene: TRBV14
clone size: many
J gene: TRBJ2-7
CDR3 length: 13
CDR3 protein: CASSQWVPYEQYF
CDR3 DNA: TGTGCCAGCAGCCAGTGGGTCCCCTACGAGCAGTACTTC

D gene: -
V gene: TRBV3-1
clone size: many
J gene: TRBJ2-7
CDR3 length: 14
CDR3 protein: CASSPPGPIYEQYF
CDR3 DNA: TGTGCCAGCAGCCCTCCGGGACCCATCTACGAGCAGTACTTC

D gene: TRBD1
V gene: TRBV15
clone size: many
J gene: TRBJ1-6
CDR3 length: 15
CDR3 protein: CATSLLTGGNSPLHF
CDR3 DNA: TGTGCCACCAGCTTATTAACAGGGGGTAATTCACCCCTCCACTTT

D gene: TRBD1
V gene: TRBV12-3/TRBV12-4
clone size: -
J gene: TRBJ1-1
CDR3 length: 17
CDR3 protein: CASSSPPPFQGASEAFF
CDR3 DNA: TGTGCCAGCAGTTCCCCCCCGCCTTTCCAGGGGGCCTCTGAAGCTTTCTTT